This T cell receptor beta chain is from a study of blood T cell repertoires in COVID-19. In the study overall: Donors in the United States, Italy and Spain gave samples during acute or convalescent COVID-19.

The repertoire was sequenced with immunoSEQ multiplex PCR; TCRdb's copy has only in-frame clones and lacks some. The sample includes approximately 190,000 clones, roughly 86% of them seen just once. Trimming took 6 bases from V and 5 from J; bases not matched to a gene: 10. CDR1 is LNHDA, CDR2 SQIVND, per germline (reference sequence). CDR3 size: 15 residues. Specimen: peripheral blood. This receptor was taken from a woman aged 70 to 79 with active or convalescent COVID-19. The chain links TRBV19 to TRBJ2-1; 7 bases align to TRBD1. The CDR3 region has the DNA TGTGCCAGTAGCAAACGACAGGGTGTGGACAATGAGCAGTTCTTC. Its translation is CASSKRQGVDNEQFF.